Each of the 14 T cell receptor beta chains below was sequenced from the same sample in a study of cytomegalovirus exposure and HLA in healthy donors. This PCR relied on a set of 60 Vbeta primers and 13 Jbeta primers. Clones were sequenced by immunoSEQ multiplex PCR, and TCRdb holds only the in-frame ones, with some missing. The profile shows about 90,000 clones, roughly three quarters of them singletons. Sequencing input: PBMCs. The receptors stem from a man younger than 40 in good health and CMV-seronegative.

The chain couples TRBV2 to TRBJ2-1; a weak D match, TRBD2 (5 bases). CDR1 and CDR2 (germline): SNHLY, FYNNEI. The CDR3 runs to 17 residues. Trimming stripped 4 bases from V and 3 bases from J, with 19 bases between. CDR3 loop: CASSGGEGTVFYNEQFF. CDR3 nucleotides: TGTGCCAGCAGTGGTGGAGAGGGCACAGTATTCTACAATGAGCAGTTCTTC.

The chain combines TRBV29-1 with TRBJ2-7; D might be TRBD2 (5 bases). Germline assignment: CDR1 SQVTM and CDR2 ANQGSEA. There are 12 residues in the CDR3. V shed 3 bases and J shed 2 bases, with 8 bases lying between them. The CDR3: CSVDGGAYEQYF. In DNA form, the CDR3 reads TGCAGCGTTGATGGAGGTGCCTACGAGCAGTACTTC.

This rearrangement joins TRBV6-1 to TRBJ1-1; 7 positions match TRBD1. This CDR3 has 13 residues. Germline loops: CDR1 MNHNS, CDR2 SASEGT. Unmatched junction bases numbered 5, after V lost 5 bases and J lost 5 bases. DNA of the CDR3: TGTGCCAGCAGTCGCACAGGGGAAACTGAAGCTTTCTTT. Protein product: CASSRTGETEAFF.

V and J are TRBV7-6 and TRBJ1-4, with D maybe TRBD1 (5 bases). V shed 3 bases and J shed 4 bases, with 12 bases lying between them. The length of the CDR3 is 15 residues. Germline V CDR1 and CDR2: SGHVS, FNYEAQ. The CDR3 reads CASSFELGGNEKLFF. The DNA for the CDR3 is TGTGCCAGCAGCTTCGAACTGGGGGGTAATGAAAAACTGTTTTTT.

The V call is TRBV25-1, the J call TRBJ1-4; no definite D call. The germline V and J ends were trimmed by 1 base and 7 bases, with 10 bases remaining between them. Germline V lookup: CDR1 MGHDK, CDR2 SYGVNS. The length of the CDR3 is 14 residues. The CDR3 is CASSESGVVEKLFF. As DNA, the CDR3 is TGTGCCAGCAGTGAATCAGGCGTAGTTGAAAAACTGTTTTTT. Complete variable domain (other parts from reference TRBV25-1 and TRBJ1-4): EADIYQTPRYLVIGTGKKITLECSQTMGHDKMYWYQQDPGMELHLIHYSYGVNSTEKGDLSSESTVSRIRTEHFPLTLESARPSHTSQYLCASSESGVVEKLFFGSGTQLSVL.

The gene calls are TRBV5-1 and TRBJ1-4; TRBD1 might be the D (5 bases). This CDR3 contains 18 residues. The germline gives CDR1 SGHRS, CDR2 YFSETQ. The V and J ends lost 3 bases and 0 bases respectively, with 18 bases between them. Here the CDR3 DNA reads TGCGCCAGCAGCTCGGCGGGGGGGAAGGGTGCAACTAATGAAAAACTGTTTTTT. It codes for CASSSAGGKGATNEKLFF.

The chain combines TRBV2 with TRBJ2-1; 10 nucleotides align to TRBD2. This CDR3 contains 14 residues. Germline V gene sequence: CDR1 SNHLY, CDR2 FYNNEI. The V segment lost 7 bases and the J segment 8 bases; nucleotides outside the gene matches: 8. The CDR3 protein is CASMLLAGFDEQFF. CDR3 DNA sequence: TGTGCCAGCATGTTACTAGCGGGGTTCGATGAGCAGTTCTTC.

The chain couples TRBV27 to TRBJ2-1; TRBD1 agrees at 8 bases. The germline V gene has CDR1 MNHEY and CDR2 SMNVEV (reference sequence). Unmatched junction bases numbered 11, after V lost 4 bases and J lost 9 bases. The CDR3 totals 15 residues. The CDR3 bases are TGTGCCAGCAGTTCAATCCGGACAGGGATACGTGAGCAGTTCTTC. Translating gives CASSSIRTGIREQFF.

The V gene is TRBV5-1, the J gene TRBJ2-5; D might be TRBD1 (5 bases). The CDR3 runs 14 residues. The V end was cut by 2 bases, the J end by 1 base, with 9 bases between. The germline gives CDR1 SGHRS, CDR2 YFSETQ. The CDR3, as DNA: TGCGCCAGCAGCTTCACGACAGCCCAAGAGACCCAGTACTTC. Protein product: CASSFTTAQETQYF. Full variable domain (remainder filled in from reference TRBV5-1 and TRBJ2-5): KAGVTQTPRYLIKTRGQQVTLSCSPISGHRSVSWYQQTPGQGLQFLFEYFSETQRNKGNFPGRFSGRQFSNSRSEMNVSTLELGDSALYLCASSFTTAQETQYFGPGTRLLVL.

The CDR3 DNA reads as TGTGCCAGCAGTTCCGGGACAGGGCTAAATCAGCCCCAGCATTTT. Its translation is CASSSGTGLNQPQHF. The chain recombines TRBV6-6 with TRBJ1-5, with 9 nucleotides matching TRBD1. Germline V gene data show CDR1 as MNHNY and CDR2 as SVGAGI (reference sequence). The V gene end was trimmed by 4 bases and the J gene end by 4 bases; junction bases not matched to a gene: 5. This CDR3 is 15 amino acids long.

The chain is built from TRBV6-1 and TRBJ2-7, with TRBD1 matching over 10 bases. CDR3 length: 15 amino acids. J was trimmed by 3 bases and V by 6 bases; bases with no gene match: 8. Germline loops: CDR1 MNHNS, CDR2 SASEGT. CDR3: CASRAGQGLNYEQYF. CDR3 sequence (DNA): TGTGCCAGCAGAGCGGGACAGGGGCTCAACTACGAGCAGTACTTC.

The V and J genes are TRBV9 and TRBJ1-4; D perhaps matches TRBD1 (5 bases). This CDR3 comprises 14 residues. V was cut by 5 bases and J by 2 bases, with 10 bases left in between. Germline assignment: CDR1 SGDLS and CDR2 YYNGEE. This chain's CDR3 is CASSATGTNEKLFF. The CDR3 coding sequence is TGTGCCAGCAGTGCTACAGGTACTAATGAAAAACTGTTTTTT.

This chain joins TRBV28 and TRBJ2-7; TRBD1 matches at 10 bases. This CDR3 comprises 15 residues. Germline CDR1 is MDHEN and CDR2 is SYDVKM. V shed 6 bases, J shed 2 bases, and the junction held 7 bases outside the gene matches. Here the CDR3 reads CASRESGTGAYEQYF. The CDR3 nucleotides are TGTGCCAGCAGAGAATCCGGGACAGGGGCCTACGAGCAGTACTTC.

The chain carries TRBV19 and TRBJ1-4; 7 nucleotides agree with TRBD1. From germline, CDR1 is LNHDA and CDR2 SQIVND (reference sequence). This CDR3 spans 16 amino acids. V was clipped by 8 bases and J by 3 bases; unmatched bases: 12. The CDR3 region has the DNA TGTGCCAGTGGGGATGGCAGGGGGAGATCTAATGAAAAACTGTTTTTT. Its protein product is CASGDGRGRSNEKLFF.